The 20 T cell receptor beta chains listed next were all sequenced from one sample in a study of blood T cell repertoires in COVID-19. Assay: immunoSEQ multiplex PCR; the TCRdb copy retains only in-frame clones and omits some. Of 20,000 to 25,000 clones listed, approximately 92% are singletons. Sequencing used peripheral blood. All receptors derive from a woman between 65 and 79 years old with active COVID-19.

This chain links TRBV20-1 with TRBJ1-3; the D gene is possibly TRBD1 (6 bases). There are 11 residues in the CDR3. Looked up from germline, CDR1 is DFQATT and CDR2 is SNEGSKA (reference sequence). V lost 6 bases and J 4 bases, leaving 7 bases between the germline ends. The CDR3 nucleotides are TGCAGTGCCGACAGGGGAAACACCATATATTTT. Amino acids: CSADRGNTIYF.

The V gene is TRBV28, the J gene TRBJ1-2; D is possibly TRBD1 (5 bases). V was shortened by 4 bases and J by 1 base, with 7 bases between the two germline ends. Germline assignment: CDR1 MDHEN and CDR2 SYDVKM. The CDR3 is 13 amino acids. CDR3 protein: CASSWGGNYGYTF. The DNA of the CDR3 is TGTGCCAGCAGTTGGGGCGGTAACTATGGCTACACCTTC.

The chain links TRBV24-1 to TRBJ1-5; the match to TRBD1 covers 7 bases. Looked up from germline, CDR1 is KGHDR and CDR2 is SFDVKD. The CDR3 covers 16 residues. V lost 6 bases, J lost 2 bases, and 9 bases stayed unmatched. The CDR3 bases are TGTGCCACCAGTTGGGCCAGGGGGTACGGCAATCAGCCCCAGCATTTT. Its translation: CATSWARGYGNQPQHF.

The V gene is TRBV19, the J gene TRBJ1-1; D unresolved. The V end lost 5 bases, the J end lost 4 bases, and 14 bases lay between the germline ends. CDR1 and CDR2 (germline): LNHDA, SQIVND (reference sequence). The CDR3 spans 14 residues. CDR3 protein: CASSVTLRGTEAFF. For the CDR3, the DNA is TGTGCCAGTAGTGTGACACTGCGGGGCACTGAAGCTTTCTTT.

The rearrangement links TRBV2 to TRBJ2-3; 7 bases map to TRBD2. The CDR3 runs 14 residues. Germline trimming cut 2 bases from V and 4 bases from J; bases unmatched to any gene: 3. Germline loops: CDR1 SNHLY, CDR2 FYNNEI. The CDR3 spells CASSERGGADTQYF. The CDR3 DNA sequence: TGTGCCAGCAGTGAAAGGGGAGGGGCAGATACGCAGTATTTT. Drawing the rest from reference TRBV2 and TRBJ2-3, the complete variable domain is EPEVTQTPSHQVTQMGQEVILRCVPISNHLYFYWYRQILGQKVEFLVSFYNNEISEKSEIFDDQFSVERPDGSNFTLKIRSTKLEDSAMYFCASSERGGADTQYFGPGTRLTVL.

The chain uses TRBV18 and TRBJ1-2; D is uncertain. Trimming left V 3 bases short and J 2 bases short, with 7 bases between. CDR1 and CDR2 from the germline V gene are KGHSH and LQKENI. The CDR3 extends over 13 amino acids. As DNA, the CDR3 is TGTGCCAGCTCACCGGAACAGAACTATGGCTACACCTTC. Its protein is CASSPEQNYGYTF.

The J gene is TRBJ2-3, the V gene TRBV3-1 (or the pseudogene TRBV3-2); perhaps TRBD2 as D (5 bases). The CDR3 length is 15 residues. CDR1 and CDR2 from the germline V gene are LGHDT and YNNKEL (reference sequence). The V and J ends lost 1 base and 4 bases respectively, with 12 bases between them. CDR3 sequence (DNA): TGTGCCAGCAGCCAAGTGGCTAGCAACGCAGATACGCAGTATTTT. Its translation: CASSQVASNADTQYF.

V is TRBV11-2 and J is TRBJ2-1, with 7 bases matching TRBD2. From germline, CDR1 is SGHAT and CDR2 FQNNGV. The CDR3 has 17 amino acids. The junction had 11 bases not matched to a gene; V was cut back by 3 bases and J by 3 bases. The CDR3, as DNA: TGTGCCAGCAGCTTCCGGGAGTCTACTAGCGTCTACAATGAGCAGTTCTTC. This codes for CASSFRESTSVYNEQFF.

The V gene is TRBV6-1, the J gene TRBJ2-7; 9 nucleotides line up with TRBD2. The CDR3 has 15 residues. Germline lookup yields CDR1 MNHNS and CDR2 SASEGT. With V trimmed by 1 base and J by 6 bases, 7 bases remained unmatched. The CDR3 DNA sequence: TGTGCCAGCAGTGAAGGTGAAGCGGGAGGCGCCGAGCAGTACTTC. Translating it yields CASSEGEAGGAEQYF.

This chain connects TRBV29-1 to TRBJ1-2; D perhaps matches TRBD1 (6 bases). Trimming stripped 5 bases from V and 4 bases from J, with 8 bases between. CDR3 length: 11 residues. Germline assignment: CDR1 SQVTM and CDR2 ANQGSEA. In nucleotides, the CDR3 is TGCAGCGTTACAGGGATCTATGGCTACACCTTC. Encoded protein: CSVTGIYGYTF.

The rearrangement links TRBV3-1 (or the pseudogene TRBV3-2) to TRBJ2-5; 8 bases align to TRBD1. V shed 4 bases, J shed 2 bases, and the junction held 6 bases outside the gene matches. CDR1 is LGHDT and CDR2 is YNNKEL in the germline V gene (reference sequence). The CDR3 is made up of 15 amino acids. The CDR3 sequence: CASSPRQGRQETQYF. The CDR3 DNA is TGTGCCAGCAGCCCACGACAGGGGAGGCAAGAGACCCAGTACTTC.

J is TRBJ2-5 and V is TRBV7-8, with 8 positions matching TRBD1. CDR3 size: 13 residues. V dropped 4 bases and J dropped 5; count of bases not matched to a gene: 3. In germline, CDR1 is SGHVS, CDR2 FQNEAQ. The CDR3 reads CASSYRGMETQYF. DNA of the CDR3: TGTGCCAGCAGCTACAGGGGGATGGAGACCCAGTACTTC.

The chain uses TRBV9 and TRBJ1-5; 7 bases are shared with TRBD1. This CDR3 region has 15 residues. With 4 bases clipped from V and 3 bases from J, the junction kept 7 bases outside the gene matches. Germline CDR1 is SGDLS and CDR2 is YYNGEE. CDR3 DNA sequence: TGTGCCAGCAGCACAGGGGTAATGGACAATCAGCCCCAGCATTTT. This encodes CASSTGVMDNQPQHF.

The count of this clone is one. This chain joins TRBV5-5 and TRBJ2-5; 11 bases are shared with TRBD1. V shed 0 bases and J 5 bases; nucleotides not matched to a gene: 6. Germline V gene sequence: CDR1 SGHKS, CDR2 YYEKEE (reference sequence). The CDR3 sequence is 16 residues long. The CDR3 DNA reads as TGTGCCAGCAGCTTGGGAGGGACAGGGGGTCGTGAGACCCAGTACTTC. Encoded protein: CASSLGGTGGRETQYF.

Only one count was recorded for this clone. J is TRBJ2-7 and V is TRBV28, with 11 bases aligning to TRBD1. This CDR3 contains 15 residues. Germline-derived CDR1 and CDR2 are MDHEN and SYDVKM. The ends lost 4 bases at V and 2 bases at J; junction bases unmatched: 4. The CDR3 DNA is TGTGCCAGCAGTTCTCCGGGACAGGGGGCCTACGAGCAGTACTTC. As protein: CASSSPGQGAYEQYF.

The V call is TRBV6-6, the J call TRBJ2-5, with TRBD1 identical over 9 bases. V dropped 0 bases and J dropped 4; count of bases not matched to a gene: 3. CDR1 is MNHNY and CDR2 is SVGAGI in the germline V gene (reference sequence). The CDR3 is 15 amino acids. The chain's CDR3 is CASSYSGQGRETQYF. CDR3 nucleotide sequence: TGTGCCAGCAGTTACTCCGGACAGGGGAGAGAGACCCAGTACTTC.

V gene TRBV9 combines with J gene TRBJ2-5; tentative D call: TRBD1 (6 bases). Between the trimmed V and J ends, which lost 3 bases and 5 bases, there was a span of 14 bases. Germline CDR1 SGDLS, CDR2 YYNGEE. This CDR3 comprises 14 residues. The CDR3 protein is CASSGPLGGETQYF. The CDR3 bases are TGTGCCAGCAGCGGCCCCCTAGGGGGTGAGACCCAGTACTTC.

The chain employs TRBV6-6 and TRBJ1-2; the match to TRBD1 covers 7 bases. This CDR3 is built from 13 residues. With V trimmed by 6 bases and J by 2 bases, 3 bases remained unmatched. CDR1 is MNHNY and CDR2 is SVGAGI in the germline V gene (reference sequence). The CDR3, as DNA: TGTGCCAGCAGCTCGACAGGGAACTATGGCTACACCTTC. Its translation: CASSSTGNYGYTF.

The rearrangement uses TRBV5-4 and TRBJ2-2, with 9 bases lining up with TRBD1. The germline gives CDR1 SGHNT, CDR2 YYREEE (reference sequence). Trimming removed 1 base from V and 2 bases from J; junction bases left unmatched: 3. The CDR3 sequence is 16 residues long. The CDR3: CASSLWGQGNTGELFF. The DNA for the CDR3 is TGTGCCAGCAGCTTGTGGGGACAGGGTAACACCGGGGAGCTGTTTTTT.

The chain uses TRBV6-6 and TRBJ2-7, with TRBD1 matching 8 bases. V was clipped by 4 bases and J by 2 bases; unmatched bases: 7. The germline gives CDR1 MNHNY, CDR2 SVGAGI (reference sequence). The CDR3 totals 15 residues. The CDR3 DNA is TGTGCCAGCAGTTCCGGAGGACAGGGCGCCTACGAGCAGTACTTC. Protein sequence: CASSSGGQGAYEQYF.